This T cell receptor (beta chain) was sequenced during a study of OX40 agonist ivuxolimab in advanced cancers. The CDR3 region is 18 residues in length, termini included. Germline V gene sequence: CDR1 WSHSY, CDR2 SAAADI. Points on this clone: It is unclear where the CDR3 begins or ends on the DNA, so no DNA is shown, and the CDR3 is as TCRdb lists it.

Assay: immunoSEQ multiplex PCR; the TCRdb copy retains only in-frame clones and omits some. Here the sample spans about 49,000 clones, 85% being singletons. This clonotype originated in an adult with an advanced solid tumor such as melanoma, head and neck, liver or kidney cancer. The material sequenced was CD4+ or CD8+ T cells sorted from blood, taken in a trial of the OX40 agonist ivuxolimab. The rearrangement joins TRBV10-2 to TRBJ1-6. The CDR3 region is CASTTGLLTFEANSPLHF.